This T cell receptor beta chain is drawn from a study of OX40 agonist ivuxolimab in advanced cancers. Study-level information: Those treated in dose escalation had hepatocellular carcinoma, melanoma, renal cell cancer or head and neck cancer.

Germline V lookup: CDR1 MDHEN, CDR2 SYDVKM. The CDR3 has 10 amino acids. V was clipped by 3 bases and J by 5 bases, with 2 bases between them. This clone was seen more than once but under ten times. Its specificity is not known. Study-level results: CD4+ T cells averaged fewer expanded clones than CD8+ T cells.

Data came from immunoSEQ multiplex PCR; TCRdb stores just in-frame clones and leaves some out. The sample yields some 55,000 clones, approximately 90% seen once. Systemic immunosuppression or a history of autoimmune disease excluded patients. Cycle 7 day 1, cycle 4 day 1, and baseline were the timepoints at which blood was sampled. This clonotype was sampled from an adult with an advanced solid tumor such as melanoma, head and neck, liver or kidney cancer. The chain uses TRBV28 and TRBJ2-7; D is undetermined. The sample consisted of CD4+ or CD8+ T cells sorted from blood, taken in a trial of the OX40 agonist ivuxolimab. The CDR3 reads CASSFNEQYF. The DNA of the CDR3 is TGTGCCAGCAGTTTTAACGAGCAGTACTTC.